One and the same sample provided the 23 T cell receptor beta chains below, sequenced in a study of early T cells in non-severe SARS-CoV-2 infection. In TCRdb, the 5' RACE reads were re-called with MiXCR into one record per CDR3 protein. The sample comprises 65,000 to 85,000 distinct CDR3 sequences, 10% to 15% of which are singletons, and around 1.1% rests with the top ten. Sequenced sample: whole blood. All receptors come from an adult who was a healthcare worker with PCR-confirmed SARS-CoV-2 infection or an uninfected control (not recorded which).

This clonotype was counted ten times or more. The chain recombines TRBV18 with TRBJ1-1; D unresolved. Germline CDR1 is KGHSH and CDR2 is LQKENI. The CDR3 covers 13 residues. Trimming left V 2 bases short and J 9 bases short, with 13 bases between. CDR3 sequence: CASSPIHSDQAFF. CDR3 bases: TGTGCCAGCTCACCAATCCACTCTGACCAAGCTTTCTTT.

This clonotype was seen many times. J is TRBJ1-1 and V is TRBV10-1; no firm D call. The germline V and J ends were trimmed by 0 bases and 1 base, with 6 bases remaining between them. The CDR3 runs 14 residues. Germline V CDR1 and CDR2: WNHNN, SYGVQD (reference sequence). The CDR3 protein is CASSESNGNTEAFF. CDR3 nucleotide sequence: TGCGCCAGCAGTGAGTCGAACGGGAACACTGAAGCTTTCTTT.

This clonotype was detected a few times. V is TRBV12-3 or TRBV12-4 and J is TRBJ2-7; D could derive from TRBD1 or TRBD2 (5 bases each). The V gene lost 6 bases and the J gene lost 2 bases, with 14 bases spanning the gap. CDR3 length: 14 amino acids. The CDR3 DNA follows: TGTGCCAGCAGCCCCTGGGGACCCACCTACGAGCAGTACTTC. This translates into CASSPWGPTYEQYF.

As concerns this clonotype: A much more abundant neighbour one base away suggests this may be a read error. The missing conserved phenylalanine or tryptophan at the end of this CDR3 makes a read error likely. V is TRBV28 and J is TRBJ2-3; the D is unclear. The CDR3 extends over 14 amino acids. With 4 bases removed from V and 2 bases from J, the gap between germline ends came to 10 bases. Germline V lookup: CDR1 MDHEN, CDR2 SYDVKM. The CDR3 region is CASSSRKATDTQYS. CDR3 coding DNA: TGTGCCAGCAGTTCCCGGAAAGCCACAGATACGCAGTATTCT.

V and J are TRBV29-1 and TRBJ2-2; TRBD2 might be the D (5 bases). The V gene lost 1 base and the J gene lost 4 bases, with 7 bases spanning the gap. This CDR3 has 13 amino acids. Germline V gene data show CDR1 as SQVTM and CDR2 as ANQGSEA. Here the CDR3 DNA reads TGCAGCGTTGAAGGGGAGCGCACCGGGGAGCTGTTTTTT. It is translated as CSVEGERTGELFF.

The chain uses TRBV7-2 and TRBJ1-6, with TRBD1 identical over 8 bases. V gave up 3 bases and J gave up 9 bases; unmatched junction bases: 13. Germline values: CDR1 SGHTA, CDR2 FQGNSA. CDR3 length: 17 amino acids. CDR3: CASSLGPQGATASPLHF. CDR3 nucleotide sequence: TGTGCCAGCAGCTTGGGGCCTCAGGGGGCCACCGCTTCACCCCTCCACTTT. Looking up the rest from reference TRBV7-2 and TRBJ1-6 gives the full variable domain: GAGVSQSPSNKVTEKGKDVELRCDPISGHTALYWYRQSLGQGLEFLIYFQGNSAPDKSGLPSDRFSAERTGGSVSTLTIQRTQQEDSAVYLCASSLGPQGATASPLHFGNGTRLTVT.

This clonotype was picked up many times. The CDR3 DNA follows: TGTGCCAGCAGTGAGGGAAAGGGGGGCGAGCAGTACTTC. This translates into CASSEGKGGEQYF. The J gene is TRBJ2-7, the V gene TRBV25-1; D possibly matches TRBD1 or TRBD2 (6 bases each). The V gene lost 3 bases and the J gene lost 6 bases, with 12 bases spanning the gap. Per the germline V gene, CDR1 is MGHDK and CDR2 is SYGVNS. The CDR3 is 13 residues long.

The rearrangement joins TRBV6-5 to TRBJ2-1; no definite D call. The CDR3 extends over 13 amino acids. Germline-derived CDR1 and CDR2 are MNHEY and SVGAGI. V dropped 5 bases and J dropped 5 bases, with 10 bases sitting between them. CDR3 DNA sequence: TGTGCCAGCAGTGCCAGGACCCACAATGAGCAGTTCTTC. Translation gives CASSARTHNEQFF.

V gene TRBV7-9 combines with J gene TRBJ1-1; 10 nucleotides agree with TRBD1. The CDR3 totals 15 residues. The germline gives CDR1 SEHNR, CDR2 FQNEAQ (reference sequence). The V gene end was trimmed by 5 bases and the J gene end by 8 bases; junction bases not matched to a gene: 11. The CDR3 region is CASSPNPGTGVEAFF. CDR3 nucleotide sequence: TGTGCCAGCAGCCCAAACCCCGGGACAGGGGTGGAAGCTTTCTTT. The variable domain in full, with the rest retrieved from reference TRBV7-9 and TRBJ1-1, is DTGVSQNPRHKITKRGQNVTFRCDPISEHNRLYWYRQTLGQGPEFLTYFQNEAQLEKSRLLSDRFSAERPKGSFSTLEIQRTEQGDSAMYLCASSPNPGTGVEAFFGQGTRLTVV.

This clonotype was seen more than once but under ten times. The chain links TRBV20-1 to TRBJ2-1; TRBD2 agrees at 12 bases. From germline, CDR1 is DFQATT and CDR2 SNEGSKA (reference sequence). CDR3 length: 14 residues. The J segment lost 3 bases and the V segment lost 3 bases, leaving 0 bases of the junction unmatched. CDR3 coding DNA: TGCAGTGCTAGGACTAGCGGGAGCTACAATGAGCAGTTCTTC. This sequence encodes CSARTSGSYNEQFF.

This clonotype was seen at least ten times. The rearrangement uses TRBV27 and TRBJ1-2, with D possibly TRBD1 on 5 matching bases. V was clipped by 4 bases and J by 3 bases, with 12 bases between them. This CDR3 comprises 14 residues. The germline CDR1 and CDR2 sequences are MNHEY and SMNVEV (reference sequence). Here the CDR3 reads CASSSGLGDYGYTF. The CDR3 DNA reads TGTGCCAGCAGTTCGGGACTGGGGGACTATGGCTACACCTTC.

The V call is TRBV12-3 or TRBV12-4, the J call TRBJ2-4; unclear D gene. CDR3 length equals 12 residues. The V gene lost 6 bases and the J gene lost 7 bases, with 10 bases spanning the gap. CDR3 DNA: TGTGCCAGCAGCTCTAGTATCAACATTCAGTACTTC. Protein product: CASSSSINIQYF.

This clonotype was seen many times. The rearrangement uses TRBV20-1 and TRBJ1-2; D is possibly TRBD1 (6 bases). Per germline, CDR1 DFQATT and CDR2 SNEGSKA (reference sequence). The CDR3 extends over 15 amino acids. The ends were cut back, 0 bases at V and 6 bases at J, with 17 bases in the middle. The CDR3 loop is CSARDGTPATDGYTF. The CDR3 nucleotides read TGCAGTGCTAGAGATGGGACACCTGCGACCGATGGCTACACCTTC.

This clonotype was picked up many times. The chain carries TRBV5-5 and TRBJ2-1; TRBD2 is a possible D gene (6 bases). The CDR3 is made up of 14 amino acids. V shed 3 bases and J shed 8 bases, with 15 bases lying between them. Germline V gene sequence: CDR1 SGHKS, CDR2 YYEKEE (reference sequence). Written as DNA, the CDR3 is TGTGCCAGCAGCTGGCCGGCGGGGTGGGATGAGCAGTTCTTC. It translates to CASSWPAGWDEQFF.

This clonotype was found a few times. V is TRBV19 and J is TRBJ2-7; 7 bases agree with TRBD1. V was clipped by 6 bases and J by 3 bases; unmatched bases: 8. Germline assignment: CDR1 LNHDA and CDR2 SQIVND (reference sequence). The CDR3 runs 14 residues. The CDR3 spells CASSQGTDFYEQYF. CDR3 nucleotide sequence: TGTGCCAGTAGCCAAGGGACAGACTTCTACGAGCAGTACTTC.

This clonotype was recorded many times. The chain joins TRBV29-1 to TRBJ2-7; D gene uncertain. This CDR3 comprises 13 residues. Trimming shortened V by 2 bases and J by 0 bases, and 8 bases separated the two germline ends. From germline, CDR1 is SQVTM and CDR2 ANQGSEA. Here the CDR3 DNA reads TGCAGCGTTGAAACCTGGGGCTCCTACGAGCAGTACTTC. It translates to CSVETWGSYEQYF.

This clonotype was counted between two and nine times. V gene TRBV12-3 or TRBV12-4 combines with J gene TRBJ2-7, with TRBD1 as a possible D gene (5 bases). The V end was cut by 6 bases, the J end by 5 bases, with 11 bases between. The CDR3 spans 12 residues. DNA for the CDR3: TGTGCCAGCAGCCTAAGGGGCGACGAGCAGTACTTC. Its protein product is CASSLRGDEQYF.

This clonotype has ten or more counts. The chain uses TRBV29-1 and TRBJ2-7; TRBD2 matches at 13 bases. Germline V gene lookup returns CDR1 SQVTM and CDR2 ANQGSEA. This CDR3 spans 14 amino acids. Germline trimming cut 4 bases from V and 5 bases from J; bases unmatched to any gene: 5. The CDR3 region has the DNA TGCAGCGTTGGGACTAGCGGGAGAGGCAACGAGCAGTACTTC. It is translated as CSVGTSGRGNEQYF.

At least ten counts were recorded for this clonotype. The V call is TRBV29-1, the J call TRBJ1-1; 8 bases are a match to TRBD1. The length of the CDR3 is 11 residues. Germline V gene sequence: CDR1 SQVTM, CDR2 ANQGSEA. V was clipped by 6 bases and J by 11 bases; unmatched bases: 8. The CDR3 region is CSVGQGSGAFF. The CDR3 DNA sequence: TGCAGCGTCGGACAGGGCTCGGGGGCTTTCTTT.

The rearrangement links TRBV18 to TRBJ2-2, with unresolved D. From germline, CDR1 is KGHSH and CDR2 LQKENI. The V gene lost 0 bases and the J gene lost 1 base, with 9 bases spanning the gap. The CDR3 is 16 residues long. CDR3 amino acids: CASSPPRAENTGELFF. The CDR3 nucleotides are TGTGCCAGCTCACCACCCCGGGCGGAGAACACCGGGGAGCTGTTTTTT.

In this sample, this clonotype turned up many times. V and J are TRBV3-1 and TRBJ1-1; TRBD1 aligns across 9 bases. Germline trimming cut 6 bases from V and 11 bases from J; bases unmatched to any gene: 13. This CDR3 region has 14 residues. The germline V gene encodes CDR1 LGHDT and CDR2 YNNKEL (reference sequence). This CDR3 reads CASRRLGQGERAFF. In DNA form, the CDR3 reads TGTGCCAGCAGGCGCTTGGGACAGGGTGAGAGGGCTTTCTTT.

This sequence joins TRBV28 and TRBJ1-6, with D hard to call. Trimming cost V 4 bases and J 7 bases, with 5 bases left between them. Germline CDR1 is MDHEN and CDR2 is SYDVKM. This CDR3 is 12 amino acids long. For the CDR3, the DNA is TGTGCCAGCAGTTCGACAAATTCACCCCTCCACTTT. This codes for CASSSTNSPLHF.

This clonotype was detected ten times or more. Here the CDR3 reads CSARESPRDTQYF. In nucleotides, the CDR3 is TGCAGTGCTAGAGAGTCCCCCCGGGATACGCAGTATTTT. The gene calls are TRBV20-1 and TRBJ2-3; D is unresolved. The V gene lost 0 bases and the J gene lost 6 bases, with 10 bases spanning the gap. This CDR3 is built from 13 residues. Germline loops: CDR1 DFQATT, CDR2 SNEGSKA (reference sequence).